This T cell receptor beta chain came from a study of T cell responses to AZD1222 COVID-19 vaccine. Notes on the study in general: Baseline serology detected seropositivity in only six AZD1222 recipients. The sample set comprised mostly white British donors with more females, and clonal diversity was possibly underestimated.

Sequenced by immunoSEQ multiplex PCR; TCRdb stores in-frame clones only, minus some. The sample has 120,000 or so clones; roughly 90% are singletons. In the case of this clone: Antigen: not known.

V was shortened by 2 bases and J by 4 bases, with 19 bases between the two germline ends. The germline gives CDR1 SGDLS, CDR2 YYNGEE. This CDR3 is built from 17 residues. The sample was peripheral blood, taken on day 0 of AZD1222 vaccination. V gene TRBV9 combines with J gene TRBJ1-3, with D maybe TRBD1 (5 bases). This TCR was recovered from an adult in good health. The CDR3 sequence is CASSVSHPGRSGNTIYF. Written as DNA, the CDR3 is TGTGCCAGCAGCGTCTCACACCCGGGGCGATCCGGAAACACCATATATTTT.